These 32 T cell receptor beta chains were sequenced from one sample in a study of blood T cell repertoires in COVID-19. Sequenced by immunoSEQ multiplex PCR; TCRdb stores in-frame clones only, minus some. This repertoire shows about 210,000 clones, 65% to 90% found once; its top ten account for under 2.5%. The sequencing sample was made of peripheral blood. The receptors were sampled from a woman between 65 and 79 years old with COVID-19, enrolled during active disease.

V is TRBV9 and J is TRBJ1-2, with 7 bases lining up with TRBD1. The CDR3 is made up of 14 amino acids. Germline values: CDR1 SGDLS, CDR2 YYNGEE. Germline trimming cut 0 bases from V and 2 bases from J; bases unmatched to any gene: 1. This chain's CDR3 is CASSVGTGNYGYTF. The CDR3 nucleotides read TGTGCCAGCAGCGTAGGGACAGGCAACTATGGCTACACCTTC.

CDR3 DNA sequence: TGTGCCATCAGTGTATTGGACAGGGACAACACTGAAGCTTTCTTT. It codes for CAISVLDRDNTEAFF. The gene calls are TRBV10-3 and TRBJ1-1; 8 nucleotides line up with TRBD1. V was pared by 4 bases and J by 2 bases, with 6 bases of the junction left unmatched. Germline V gene lookup returns CDR1 ENHRY and CDR2 SYGVKD. CDR3 length equals 15 residues.

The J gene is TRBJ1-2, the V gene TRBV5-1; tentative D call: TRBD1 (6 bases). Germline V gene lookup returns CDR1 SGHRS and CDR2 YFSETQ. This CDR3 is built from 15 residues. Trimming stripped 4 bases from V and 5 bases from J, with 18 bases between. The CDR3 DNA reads TGCGCCAGCAGCATCGGCAGGGGCTCTGGTTATGGCTACACCTTC. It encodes CASSIGRGSGYGYTF.

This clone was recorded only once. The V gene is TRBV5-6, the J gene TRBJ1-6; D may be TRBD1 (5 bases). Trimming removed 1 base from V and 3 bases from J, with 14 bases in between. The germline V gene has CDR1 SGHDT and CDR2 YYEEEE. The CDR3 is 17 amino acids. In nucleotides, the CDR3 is TGTGCCAGCAGCTTGTGGGGCCAGGACCTCTATAATTCACCCCTCCACTTT. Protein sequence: CASSLWGQDLYNSPLHF.

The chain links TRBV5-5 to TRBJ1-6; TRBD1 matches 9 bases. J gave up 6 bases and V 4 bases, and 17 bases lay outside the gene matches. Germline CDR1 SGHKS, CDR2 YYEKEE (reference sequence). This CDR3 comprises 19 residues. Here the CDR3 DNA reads TGTGCCAGCAGCCGGCCGAGAGACAGGGGGTTTCTTAGTAATTCACCCCTCCACTTT. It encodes CASSRPRDRGFLSNSPLHF.

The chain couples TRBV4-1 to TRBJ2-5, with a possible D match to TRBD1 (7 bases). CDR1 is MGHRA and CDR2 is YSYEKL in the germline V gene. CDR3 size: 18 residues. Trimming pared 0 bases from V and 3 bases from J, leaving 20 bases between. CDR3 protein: CASSQDPRRGLLEETQYF. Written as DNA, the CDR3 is TGCGCCAGCAGCCAAGATCCTAGGAGGGGGCTTTTGGAAGAGACCCAGTACTTC.

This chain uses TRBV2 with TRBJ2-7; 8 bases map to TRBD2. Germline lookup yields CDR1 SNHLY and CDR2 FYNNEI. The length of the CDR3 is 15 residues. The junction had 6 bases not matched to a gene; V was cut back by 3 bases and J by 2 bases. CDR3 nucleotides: TGTGCCAGCAGTGAGTCAGCGGGGGCTACCTACGAGCAGTACTTC. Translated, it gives CASSESAGATYEQYF.

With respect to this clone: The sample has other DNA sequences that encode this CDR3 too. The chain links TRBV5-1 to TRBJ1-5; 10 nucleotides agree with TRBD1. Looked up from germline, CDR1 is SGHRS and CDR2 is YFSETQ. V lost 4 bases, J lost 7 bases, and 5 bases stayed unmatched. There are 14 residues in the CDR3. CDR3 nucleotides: TGCGCCAGCAGCCTTGGGACAGGGGACCAGCCCCAGCATTTT. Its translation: CASSLGTGDQPQHF. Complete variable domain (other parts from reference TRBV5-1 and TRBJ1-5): KAGVTQTPRYLIKTRGQQVTLSCSPISGHRSVSWYQQTPGQGLQFLFEYFSETQRNKGNFPGRFSGRQFSNSRSEMNVSTLELGDSALYLCASSLGTGDQPQHFGDGTRLSIL.

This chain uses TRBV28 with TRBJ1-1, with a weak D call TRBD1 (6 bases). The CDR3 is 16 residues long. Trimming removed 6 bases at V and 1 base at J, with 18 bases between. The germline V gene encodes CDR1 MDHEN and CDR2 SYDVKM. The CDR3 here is CASSLMGQIGNTEAFF. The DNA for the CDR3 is TGTGCCAGCAGCCTTATGGGACAAATCGGGAACACTGAAGCTTTCTTT.

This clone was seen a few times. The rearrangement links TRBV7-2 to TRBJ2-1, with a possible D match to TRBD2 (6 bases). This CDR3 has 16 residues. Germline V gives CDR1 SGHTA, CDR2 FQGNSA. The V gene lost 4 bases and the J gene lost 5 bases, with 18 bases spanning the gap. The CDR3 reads CASSSSARRGDNEQFF. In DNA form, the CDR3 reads TGTGCCAGCAGCTCGAGCGCCCGCCGCGGGGACAATGAGCAGTTCTTC.

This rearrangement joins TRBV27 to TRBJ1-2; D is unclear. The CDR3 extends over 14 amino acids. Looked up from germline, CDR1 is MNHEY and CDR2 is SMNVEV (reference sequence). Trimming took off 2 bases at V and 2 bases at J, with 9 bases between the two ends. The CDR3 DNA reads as TGTGCCAGCAGTTTACGTAGGGAGAACTATGGCTACACCTTC. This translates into CASSLRRENYGYTF.

CDR3 region: CASSQPRVTGKVTEAFF. CDR3 in DNA: TGTGCCAGCAGCCAACCCCGAGTCACAGGGAAGGTAACTGAAGCTTTCTTT. The rearrangement joins TRBV3-1 (or the pseudogene TRBV3-2) to TRBJ1-1; TRBD1 is a possible D gene (6 bases). From germline, CDR1 is LGHDT and CDR2 YNNKEL (reference sequence). The length of the CDR3 is 17 residues. V was trimmed by 2 bases and J by 5 bases, leaving 21 bases between them.

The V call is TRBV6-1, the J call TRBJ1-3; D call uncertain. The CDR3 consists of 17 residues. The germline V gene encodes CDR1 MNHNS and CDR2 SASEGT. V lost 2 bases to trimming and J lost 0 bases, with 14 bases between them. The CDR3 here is CASSELRGRTSGNTIYF. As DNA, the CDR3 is TGTGCCAGCAGTGAATTACGTGGCAGAACCTCTGGAAACACCATATATTTT.

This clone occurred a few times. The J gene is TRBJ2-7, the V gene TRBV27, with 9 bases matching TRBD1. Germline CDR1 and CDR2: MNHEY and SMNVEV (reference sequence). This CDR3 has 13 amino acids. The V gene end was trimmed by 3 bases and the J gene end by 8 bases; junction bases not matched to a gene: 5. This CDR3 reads CASSLRTGEQQYF. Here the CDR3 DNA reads TGTGCCAGCAGTTTGAGGACAGGGGAACAGCAGTACTTC.

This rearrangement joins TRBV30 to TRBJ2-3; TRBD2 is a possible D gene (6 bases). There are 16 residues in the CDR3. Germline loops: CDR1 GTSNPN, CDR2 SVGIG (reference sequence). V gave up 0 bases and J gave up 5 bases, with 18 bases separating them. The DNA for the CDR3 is TGTGCCTGGAGTGTTTCAGCGGGTGGTTCCCGAGATACGCAGTATTTT. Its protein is CAWSVSAGGSRDTQYF. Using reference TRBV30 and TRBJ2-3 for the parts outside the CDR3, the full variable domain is SQTIHQWPATLVQPVGSPLSLECTVEGTSNPNLYWYRQAAGRGLQLLFYSVGIGQISSEVPQNLSASRPQDRQFILSSKKLLLSDSGFYLCAWSVSAGGSRDTQYFGPGTRLTVL.

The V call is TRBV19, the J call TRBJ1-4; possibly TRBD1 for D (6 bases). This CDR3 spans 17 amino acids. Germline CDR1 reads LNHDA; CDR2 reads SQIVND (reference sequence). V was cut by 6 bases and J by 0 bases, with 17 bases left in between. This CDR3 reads CASREQGNVATNEKLFF. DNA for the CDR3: TGTGCCAGTAGAGAACAGGGCAACGTTGCAACTAATGAAAAACTGTTTTTT.

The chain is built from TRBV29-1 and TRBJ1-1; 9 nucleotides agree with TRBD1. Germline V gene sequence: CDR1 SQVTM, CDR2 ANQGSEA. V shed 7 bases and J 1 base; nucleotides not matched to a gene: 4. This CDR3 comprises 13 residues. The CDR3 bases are TGCAGCGGTCTGACAGGGGGGAACACTGAAGCTTTCTTT. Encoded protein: CSGLTGGNTEAFF.

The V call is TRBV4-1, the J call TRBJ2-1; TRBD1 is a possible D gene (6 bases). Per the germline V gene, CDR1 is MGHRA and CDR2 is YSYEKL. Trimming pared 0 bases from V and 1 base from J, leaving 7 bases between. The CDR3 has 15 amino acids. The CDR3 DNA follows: TGCGCCAGCAGCCAAGAAGGGGGTTCCTACAATGAGCAGTTCTTC. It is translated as CASSQEGGSYNEQFF.

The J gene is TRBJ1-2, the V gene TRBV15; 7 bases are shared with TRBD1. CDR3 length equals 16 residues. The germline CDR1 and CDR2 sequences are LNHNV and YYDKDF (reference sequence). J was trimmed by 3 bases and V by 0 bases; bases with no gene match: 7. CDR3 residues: CATSRDWGQGDYGYTF. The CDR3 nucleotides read TGTGCCACCAGCAGAGATTGGGGCCAGGGGGACTATGGCTACACCTTC.

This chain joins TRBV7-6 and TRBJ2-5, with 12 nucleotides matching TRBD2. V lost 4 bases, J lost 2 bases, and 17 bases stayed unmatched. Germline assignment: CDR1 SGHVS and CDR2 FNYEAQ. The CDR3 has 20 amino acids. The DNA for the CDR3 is TGTGCCAGCAGCTCCCGCCCCCTAGCGGGAGGGCCCTCGACTCAAGAGACCCAGTACTTC. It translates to CASSSRPLAGGPSTQETQYF.

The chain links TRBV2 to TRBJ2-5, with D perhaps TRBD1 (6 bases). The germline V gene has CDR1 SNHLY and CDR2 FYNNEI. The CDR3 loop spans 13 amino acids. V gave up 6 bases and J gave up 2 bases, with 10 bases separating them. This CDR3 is CASSLQGQETQYF. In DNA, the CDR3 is TGTGCCAGCAGCCTCCAGGGGCAAGAGACCCAGTACTTC.

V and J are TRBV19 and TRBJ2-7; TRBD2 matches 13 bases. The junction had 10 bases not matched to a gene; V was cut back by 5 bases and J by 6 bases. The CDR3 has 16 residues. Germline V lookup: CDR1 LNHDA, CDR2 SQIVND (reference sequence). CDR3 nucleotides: TGTGCCAGTAGTCCCCAACCTGGACTAGCGGGAGTCGAGCAGTACTTC. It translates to CASSPQPGLAGVEQYF.

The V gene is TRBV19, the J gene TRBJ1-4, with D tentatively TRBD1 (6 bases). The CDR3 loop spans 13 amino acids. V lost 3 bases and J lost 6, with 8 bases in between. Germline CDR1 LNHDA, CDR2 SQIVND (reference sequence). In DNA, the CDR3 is TGTGCCAGTAGTATGGGGGCACATGAAAAACTGTTTTTT. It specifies CASSMGAHEKLFF.

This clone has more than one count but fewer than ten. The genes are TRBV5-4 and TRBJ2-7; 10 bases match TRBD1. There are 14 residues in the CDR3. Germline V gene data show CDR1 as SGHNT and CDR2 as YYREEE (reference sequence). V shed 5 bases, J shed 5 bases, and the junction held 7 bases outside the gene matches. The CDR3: CASRRTGGKNEQYF. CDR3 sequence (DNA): TGTGCCAGCAGGCGGACAGGGGGGAAGAACGAGCAGTACTTC.

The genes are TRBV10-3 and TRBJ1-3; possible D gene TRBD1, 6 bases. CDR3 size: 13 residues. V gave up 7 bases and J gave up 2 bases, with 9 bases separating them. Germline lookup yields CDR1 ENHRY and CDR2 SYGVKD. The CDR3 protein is CAITQGPGNTIYF. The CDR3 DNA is TGTGCCATCACTCAGGGGCCTGGAAACACCATATATTTT.

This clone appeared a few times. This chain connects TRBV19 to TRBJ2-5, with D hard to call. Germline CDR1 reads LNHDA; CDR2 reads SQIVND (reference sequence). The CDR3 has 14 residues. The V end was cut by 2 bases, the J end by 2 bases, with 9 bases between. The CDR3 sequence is CASSITTSQETQYF. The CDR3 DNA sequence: TGTGCCAGTAGTATAACGACATCTCAAGAGACCCAGTACTTC.

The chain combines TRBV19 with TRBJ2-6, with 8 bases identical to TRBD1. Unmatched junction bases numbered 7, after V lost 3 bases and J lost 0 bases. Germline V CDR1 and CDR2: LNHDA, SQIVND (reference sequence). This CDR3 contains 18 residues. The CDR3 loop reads CASSILQGAASGANVLTF. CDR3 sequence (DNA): TGTGCCAGTAGTATCTTGCAGGGGGCCGCCTCTGGGGCCAACGTCCTGACTTTC. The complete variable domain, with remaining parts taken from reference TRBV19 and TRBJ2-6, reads DGGITQSPKYLFRKEGQNVTLSCEQNLNHDAMYWYRQDPGQGLRLIYYSQIVNDFQKGDIAEGYSVSREKKESFPLTVTSAQKNPTAFYLCASSILQGAASGANVLTFGAGSRLTVL.

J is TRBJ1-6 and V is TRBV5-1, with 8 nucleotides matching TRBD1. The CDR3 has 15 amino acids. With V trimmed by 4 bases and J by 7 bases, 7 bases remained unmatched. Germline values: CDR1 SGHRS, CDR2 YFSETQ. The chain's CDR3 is CASSEWTGRNSPLHF. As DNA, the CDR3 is TGCGCCAGCAGCGAATGGACAGGGCGCAATTCACCCCTCCACTTT.

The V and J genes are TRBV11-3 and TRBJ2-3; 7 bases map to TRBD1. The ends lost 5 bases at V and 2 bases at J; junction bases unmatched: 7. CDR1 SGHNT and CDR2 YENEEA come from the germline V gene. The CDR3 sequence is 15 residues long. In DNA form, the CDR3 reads TGTGCCAGCAGCGACATGGACAGGTACACAGATACGCAGTATTTT. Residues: CASSDMDRYTDTQYF.

Here the CDR3 DNA reads TGTGCCAGCAGTTATGCCGCGGTTCAGAATGAAAAACTGTTTTTT. This encodes CASSYAAVQNEKLFF. The chain links TRBV6-2 or TRBV6-3 to TRBJ1-4; D not certain. CDR3 size: 15 residues. Germline CDR1 is MNHEY and CDR2 is SVGEGT. The germline V and J ends were trimmed by 3 bases and 5 bases, with 13 bases remaining between them.

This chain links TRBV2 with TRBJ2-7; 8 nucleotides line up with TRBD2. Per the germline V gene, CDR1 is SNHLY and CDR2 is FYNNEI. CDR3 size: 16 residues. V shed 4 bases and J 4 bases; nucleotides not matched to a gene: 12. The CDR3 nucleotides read TGTGCCAGCAGTGTTGGGGGACCAGCGGGAGCGTACGAGCAGTACTTC. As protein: CASSVGGPAGAYEQYF. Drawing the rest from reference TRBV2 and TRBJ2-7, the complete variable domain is EPEVTQTPSHQVTQMGQEVILRCVPISNHLYFYWYRQILGQKVEFLVSFYNNEISEKSEIFDDQFSVERPDGSNFTLKIRSTKLEDSAMYFCASSVGGPAGAYEQYFGPGTRLTVT.

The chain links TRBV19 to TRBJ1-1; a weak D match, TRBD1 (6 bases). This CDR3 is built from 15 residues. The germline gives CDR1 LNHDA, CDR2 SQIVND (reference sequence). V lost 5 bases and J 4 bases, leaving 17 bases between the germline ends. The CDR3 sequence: CASSLIRGAGTEAFF. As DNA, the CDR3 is TGTGCCAGTAGTTTAATCCGGGGGGCGGGCACTGAAGCTTTCTTT.